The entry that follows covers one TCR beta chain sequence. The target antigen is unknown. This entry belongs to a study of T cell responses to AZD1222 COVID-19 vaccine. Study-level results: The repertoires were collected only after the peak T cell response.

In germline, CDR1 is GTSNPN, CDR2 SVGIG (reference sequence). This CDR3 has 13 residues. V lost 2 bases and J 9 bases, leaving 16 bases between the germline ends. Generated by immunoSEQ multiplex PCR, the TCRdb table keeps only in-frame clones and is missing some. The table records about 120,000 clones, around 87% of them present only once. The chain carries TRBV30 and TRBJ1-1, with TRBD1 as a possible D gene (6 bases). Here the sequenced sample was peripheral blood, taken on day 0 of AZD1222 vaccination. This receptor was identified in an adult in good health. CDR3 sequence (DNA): TGTGCCTGGAGTAGGGGGGCAGAGGGCAAAGCTTTCTTT. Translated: CAWSRGAEGKAFF.